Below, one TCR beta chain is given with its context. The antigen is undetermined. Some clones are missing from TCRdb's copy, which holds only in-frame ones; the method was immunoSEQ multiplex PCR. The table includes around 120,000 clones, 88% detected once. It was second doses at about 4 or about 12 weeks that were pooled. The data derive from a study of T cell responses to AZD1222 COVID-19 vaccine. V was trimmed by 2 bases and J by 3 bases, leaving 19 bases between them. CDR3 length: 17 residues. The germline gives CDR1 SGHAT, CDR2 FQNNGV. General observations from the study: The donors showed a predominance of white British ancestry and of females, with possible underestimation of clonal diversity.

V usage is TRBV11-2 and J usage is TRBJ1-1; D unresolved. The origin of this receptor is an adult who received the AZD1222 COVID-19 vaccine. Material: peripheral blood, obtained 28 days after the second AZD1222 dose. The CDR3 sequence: CASSLWVGTRTDTEAFF. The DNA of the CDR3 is TGTGCCAGCAGCTTATGGGTGGGTACCAGGACGGACACTGAAGCTTTCTTT.